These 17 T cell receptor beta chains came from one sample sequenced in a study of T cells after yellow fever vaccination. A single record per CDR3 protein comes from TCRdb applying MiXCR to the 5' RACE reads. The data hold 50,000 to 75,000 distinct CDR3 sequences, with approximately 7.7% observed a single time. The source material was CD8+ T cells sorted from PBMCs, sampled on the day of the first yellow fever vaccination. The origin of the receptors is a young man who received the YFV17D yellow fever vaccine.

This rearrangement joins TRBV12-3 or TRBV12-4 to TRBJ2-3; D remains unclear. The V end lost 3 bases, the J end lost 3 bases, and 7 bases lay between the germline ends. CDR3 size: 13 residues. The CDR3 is CASSFRLTDTQYF. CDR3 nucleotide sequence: TGTGCCAGCAGTTTTAGGCTAACAGATACGCAGTATTTT.

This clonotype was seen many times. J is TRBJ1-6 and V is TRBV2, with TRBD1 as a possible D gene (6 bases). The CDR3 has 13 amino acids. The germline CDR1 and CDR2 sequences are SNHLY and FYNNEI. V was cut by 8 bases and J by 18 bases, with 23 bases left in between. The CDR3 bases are TGTGCCAGCCTTGGACAGTCTCTCGACCTGTACCACTTT. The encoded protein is CASLGQSLDLYHF. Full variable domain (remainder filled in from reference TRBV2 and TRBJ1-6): EPEVTQTPSHQVTQMGQEVILRCVPISNHLYFYWYRQILGQKVEFLVSFYNNEISEKSEIFDDQFSVERPDGSNFTLKIRSTKLEDSAMYFCASLGQSLDLYHFGNGTRLTVT.

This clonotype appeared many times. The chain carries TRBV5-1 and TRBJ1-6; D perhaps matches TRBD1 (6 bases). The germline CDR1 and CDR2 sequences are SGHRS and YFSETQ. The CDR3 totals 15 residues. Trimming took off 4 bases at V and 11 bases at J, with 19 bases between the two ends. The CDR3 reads CASSPSGTGRPPLHF. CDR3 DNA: TGCGCCAGCAGCCCCAGTGGAACAGGGCGGCCACCCCTCCACTTT.

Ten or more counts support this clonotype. CDR3 bases: TGCGCCAGCAGCCGGGGTCTACTACAGATTACCCATAACACTGAAGCTTTCTTT. Amino acids: CASSRGLLQITHNTEAFF. The chain joins TRBV5-1 to TRBJ1-1; no clear D gene. V gave up 4 bases and J gave up 2 bases, with 24 bases separating them. There are 18 residues in the CDR3. Germline V gene lookup returns CDR1 SGHRS and CDR2 YFSETQ.

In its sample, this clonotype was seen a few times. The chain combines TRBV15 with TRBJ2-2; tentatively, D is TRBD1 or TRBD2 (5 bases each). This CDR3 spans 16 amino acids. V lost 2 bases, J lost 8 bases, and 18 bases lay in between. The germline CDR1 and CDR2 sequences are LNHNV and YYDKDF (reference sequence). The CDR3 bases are TGTGCCACCAGCAGATTCCGGGACGGTGGTTTGGGGGAGCTGTTTTTT. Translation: CATSRFRDGGLGELFF.

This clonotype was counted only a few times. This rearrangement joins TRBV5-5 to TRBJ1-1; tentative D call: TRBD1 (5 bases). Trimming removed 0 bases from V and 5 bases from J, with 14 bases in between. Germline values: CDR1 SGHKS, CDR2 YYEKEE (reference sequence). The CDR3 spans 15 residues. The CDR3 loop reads CASSLGSPGGTEAFF. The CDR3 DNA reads TGTGCCAGCAGCTTGGGATCTCCGGGGGGGACTGAAGCTTTCTTT.

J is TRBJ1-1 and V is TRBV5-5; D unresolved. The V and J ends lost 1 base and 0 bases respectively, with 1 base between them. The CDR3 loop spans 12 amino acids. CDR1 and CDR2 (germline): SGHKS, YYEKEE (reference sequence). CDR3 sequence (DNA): TGTGCCAGCAGCTTGATGAACACTGAAGCTTTCTTT. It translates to CASSLMNTEAFF.

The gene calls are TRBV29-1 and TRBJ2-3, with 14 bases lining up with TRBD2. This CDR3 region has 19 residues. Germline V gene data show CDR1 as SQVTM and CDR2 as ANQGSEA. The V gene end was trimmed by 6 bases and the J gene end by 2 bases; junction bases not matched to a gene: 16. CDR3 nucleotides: TGCAGCGTAGTACCGGGACTAGCGGGGGAGCCTCCCTTCACAGATACGCAGTATTTT. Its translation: CSVVPGLAGEPPFTDTQYF.

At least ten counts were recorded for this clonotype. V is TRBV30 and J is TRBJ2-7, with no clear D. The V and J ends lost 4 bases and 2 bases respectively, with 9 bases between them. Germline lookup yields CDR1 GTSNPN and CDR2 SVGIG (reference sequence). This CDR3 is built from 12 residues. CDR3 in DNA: TGTGCCTGGATGAGGTTGGCCTACGAGCAGTACTTC. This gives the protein CAWMRLAYEQYF.

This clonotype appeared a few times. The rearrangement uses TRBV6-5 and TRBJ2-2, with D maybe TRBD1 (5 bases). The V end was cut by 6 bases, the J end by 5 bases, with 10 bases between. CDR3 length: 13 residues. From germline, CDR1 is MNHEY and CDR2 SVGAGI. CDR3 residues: CASSPGNTGELFF. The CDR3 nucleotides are TGTGCCAGCAGCCCAGGGAATACCGGGGAGCTGTTTTTT.

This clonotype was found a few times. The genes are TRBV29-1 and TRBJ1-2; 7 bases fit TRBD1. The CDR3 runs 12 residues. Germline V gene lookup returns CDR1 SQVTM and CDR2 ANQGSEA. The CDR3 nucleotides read TGCGGGGGAGGGGGCACCTTCTATGGCTACACCTTC. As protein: CGGGGTFYGYTF.

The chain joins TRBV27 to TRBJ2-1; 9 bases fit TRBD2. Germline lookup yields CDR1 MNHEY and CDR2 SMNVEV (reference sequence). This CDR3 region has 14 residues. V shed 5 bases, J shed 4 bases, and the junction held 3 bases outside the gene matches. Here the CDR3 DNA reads TGTGCCAGCAGTATTAGCGGGAGTTACAATGAGCAGTTCTTC. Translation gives CASSISGSYNEQFF.

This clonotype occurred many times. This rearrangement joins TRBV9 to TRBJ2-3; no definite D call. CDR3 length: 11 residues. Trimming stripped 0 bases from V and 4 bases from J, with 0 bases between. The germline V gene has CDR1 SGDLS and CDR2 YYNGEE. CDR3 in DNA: TGTGCCAGCAGCGTAGCAGATACGCAGTATTTT. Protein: CASSVADTQYF.

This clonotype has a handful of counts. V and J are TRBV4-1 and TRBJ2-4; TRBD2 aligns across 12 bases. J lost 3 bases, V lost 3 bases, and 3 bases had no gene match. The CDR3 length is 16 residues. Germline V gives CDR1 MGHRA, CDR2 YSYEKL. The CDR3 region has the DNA TGCGCCAGCAGCCACCTAGCGGGGGGGAACAAAAACATTCAGTACTTC. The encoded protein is CASSHLAGGNKNIQYF.

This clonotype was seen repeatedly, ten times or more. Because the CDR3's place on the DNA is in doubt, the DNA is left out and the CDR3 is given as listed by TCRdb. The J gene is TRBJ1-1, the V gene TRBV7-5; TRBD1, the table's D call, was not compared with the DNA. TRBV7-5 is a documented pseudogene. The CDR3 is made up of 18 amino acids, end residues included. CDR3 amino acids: CISVPEASRTGLDTEAFF.

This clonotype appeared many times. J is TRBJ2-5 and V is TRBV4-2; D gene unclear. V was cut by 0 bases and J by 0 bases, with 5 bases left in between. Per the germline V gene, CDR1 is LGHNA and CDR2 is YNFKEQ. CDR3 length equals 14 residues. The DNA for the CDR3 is TGTGCCAGCAGCCAAGACCGGTACCAAGAGACCCAGTACTTC. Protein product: CASSQDRYQETQYF.

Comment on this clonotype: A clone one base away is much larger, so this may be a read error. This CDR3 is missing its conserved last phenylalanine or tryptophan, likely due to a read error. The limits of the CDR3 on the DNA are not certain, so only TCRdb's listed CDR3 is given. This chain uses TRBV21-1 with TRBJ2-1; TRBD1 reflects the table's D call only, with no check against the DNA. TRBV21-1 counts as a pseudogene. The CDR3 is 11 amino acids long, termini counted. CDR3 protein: CASSRQNEQFL.